This TCR beta chain was sequenced during a study of T cell responses to AZD1222 COVID-19 vaccine. Study conclusions and caveats: It should be noted that donors were predominantly white British and more often female, and clonal diversity was possibly underestimated. It was only 6 or 7 AZD1222 recipients who were seropositive at baseline.

With 6 bases removed from V and 3 bases from J, the gap between germline ends came to 15 bases. From germline, CDR1 is MNHEY and CDR2 SVGAGI. CDR3 length: 15 residues. Regarding this clone: Its cognate antigen is unknown.

Using immunoSEQ multiplex PCR, the repertoire was profiled, and TCRdb retains in-frame clones only, with some absent. The table has roughly 100,000 clones, approximately 91% seen once. Here the sequenced sample was peripheral blood, taken on day 0 of AZD1222 vaccination. This TCR was sampled from an adult in good health. The V gene is TRBV6-5, the J gene TRBJ1-5; D is unclear. CDR3 coding DNA: TGTGCCAGCAGCCCAGGACTCGGAGACAATCAGCCCCAGCATTTT. The encoded protein is CASSPGLGDNQPQHF.